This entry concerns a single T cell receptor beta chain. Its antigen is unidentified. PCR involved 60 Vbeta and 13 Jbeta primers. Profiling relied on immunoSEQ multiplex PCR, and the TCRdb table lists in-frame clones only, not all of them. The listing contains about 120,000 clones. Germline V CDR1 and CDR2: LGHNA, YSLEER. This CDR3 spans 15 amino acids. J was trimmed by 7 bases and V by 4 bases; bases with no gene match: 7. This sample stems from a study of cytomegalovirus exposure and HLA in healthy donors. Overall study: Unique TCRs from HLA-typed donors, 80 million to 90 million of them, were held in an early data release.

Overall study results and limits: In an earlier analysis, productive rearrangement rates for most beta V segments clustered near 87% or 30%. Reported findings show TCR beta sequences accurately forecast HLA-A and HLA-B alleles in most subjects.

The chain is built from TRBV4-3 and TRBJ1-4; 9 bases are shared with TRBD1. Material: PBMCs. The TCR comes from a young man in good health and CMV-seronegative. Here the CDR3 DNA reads TGCGCCAGCAGCCTTAACAGGGGGCACGGTGAAAAACTGTTTTTT. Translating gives CASSLNRGHGEKLFF.